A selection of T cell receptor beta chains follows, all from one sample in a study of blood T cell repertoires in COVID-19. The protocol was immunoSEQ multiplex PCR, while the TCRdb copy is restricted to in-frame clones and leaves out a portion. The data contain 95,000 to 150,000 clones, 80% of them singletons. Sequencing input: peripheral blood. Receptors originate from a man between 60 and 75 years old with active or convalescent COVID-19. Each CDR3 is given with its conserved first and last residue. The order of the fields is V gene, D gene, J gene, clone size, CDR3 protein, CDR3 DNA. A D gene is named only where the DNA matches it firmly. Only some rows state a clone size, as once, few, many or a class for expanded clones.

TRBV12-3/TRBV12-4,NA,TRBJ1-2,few,CASSSGASYTF,TGTGCCAGCAGCTCGGGAGCGAGCTACACCTTC
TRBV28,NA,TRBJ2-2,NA,CASRRAGTTNTGELFF,TGTGCCAGCAGGCGCGCGGGGACCACGAACACCGGGGAGCTGTTTTTT
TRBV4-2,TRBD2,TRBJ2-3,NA,CASSQAPSGRTDTQYF,TGTGCCAGCAGCCAAGCTCCTAGCGGGAGAACAGATACGCAGTATTTT
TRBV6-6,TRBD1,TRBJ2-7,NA,CASSQGQGGGEQYF,TGTGCCAGCAGTCAGGGACAGGGGGGAGGCGAGCAGTACTTC
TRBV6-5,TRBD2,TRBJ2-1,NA,CASSSGLAGEQVF,TGTGCCAGCAGTTCGGGACTAGCGGGAGAGCAAGTCTTC
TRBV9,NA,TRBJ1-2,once,CASSGHRTICGYTF,TGTGCCAGCAGCGGGCACAGGACGATCTGCGGCTACACCTTC
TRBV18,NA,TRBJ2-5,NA,CASSPPVREETQYF,TGTGCCAGCTCACCACCGGTACGAGAAGAGACCCAGTACTTC
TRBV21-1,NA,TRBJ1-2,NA,CASSKGAGHPTAYGYTF,TGTGCCAGCAGCAAAGGGGCAGGGCATCCTACCGCCTATGGCTACACCTTC
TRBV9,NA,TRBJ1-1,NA,CASSVGGVLNTEAFF,TGTGCCAGCAGCGTAGGCGGTGTTCTGAACACTGAAGCTTTCTTT
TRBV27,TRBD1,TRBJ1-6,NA,CASSPSGTGGFNNSPLHF,TGTGCCAGCAGTCCCTCCGGGACAGGGGGCTTCAATAATTCACCCCTCCACTTT
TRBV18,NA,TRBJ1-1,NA,CASSPGLITEAFF,TGTGCCAGCTCACCAGGACTCATAACTGAAGCTTTCTTT
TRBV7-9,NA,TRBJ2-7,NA,CASSLGSGQGFGGFYEQYF,TGTGCCAGCAGCTTAGGGAGCGGACAGGGTTTCGGGGGGTTCTACGAGCAGTACTTC
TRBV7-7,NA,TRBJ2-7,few,CASSFGAAYEQYF,TGTGCCAGCAGCTTTGGGGCAGCCTACGAGCAGTACTTC
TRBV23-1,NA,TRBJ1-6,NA,CASSQRGSYNSPLHF,TGCGCCAGCAGTCAACGGGGCTCCTATAATTCACCCCTCCACTTT
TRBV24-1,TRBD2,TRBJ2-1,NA,CATSDPSGRRDNEQFF,TGTGCCACCAGTGATCCTAGCGGGAGGAGGGACAATGAGCAGTTCTTC
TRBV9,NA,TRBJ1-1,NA,CASSVALGDEAFF,TGTGCCAGCAGCGTAGCTCTAGGCGATGAAGCTTTCTTT
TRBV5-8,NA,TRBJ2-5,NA,CASSLEGGSQETQYF,TGTGCCAGCAGCTTGGAGGGGGGGTCCCAAGAGACCCAGTACTTC
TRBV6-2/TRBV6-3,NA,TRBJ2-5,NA,CASSPDSDQETQYF,TGTGCCAGCAGCCCCGACAGTGACCAAGAGACCCAGTACTTC
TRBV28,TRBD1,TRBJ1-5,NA,CASIPGAGGQQPQHF,TGTGCCAGCATCCCCGGGGCAGGGGGCCAGCAGCCCCAGCATTTT
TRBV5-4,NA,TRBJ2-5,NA,CASSLGGYQETQYF,TGTGCCAGCAGCTTGGGGGGCTACCAAGAGACCCAGTACTTC
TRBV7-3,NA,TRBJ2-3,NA,CASSPRASEDTQYF,TGTGCCAGCAGCCCTCGGGCTAGCGAAGATACGCAGTATTTT
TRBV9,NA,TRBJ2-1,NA,CASSPEEQGKSYNEQFF,TGTGCCAGCAGCCCCGAGGAACAGGGTAAATCCTACAATGAGCAGTTCTTC
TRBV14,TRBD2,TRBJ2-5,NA,CASSRLAGGAETQYF,TGTGCCAGCAGCCGACTAGCGGGAGGCGCAGAGACCCAGTACTTC
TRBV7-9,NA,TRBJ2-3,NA,CASSLALLNADTQYF,TGTGCCAGCAGCTTAGCGCTACTAAACGCAGATACGCAGTATTTT
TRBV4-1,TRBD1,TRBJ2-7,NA,CASSQRTGSQSQEYF,TGCGCCAGCAGCCAAAGGACAGGGTCGCAATCCCAGGAGTACTTC
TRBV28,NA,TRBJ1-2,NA,CASSLKSTNYGYTF,TGTGCCAGCAGTTTAAAATCGACAAACTATGGCTACACCTTC
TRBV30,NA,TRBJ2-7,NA,CAWSVLAEQYF,TGTGCCTGGAGTGTACTCGCCGAGCAGTACTTC
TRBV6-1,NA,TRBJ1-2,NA,CASSESISRAGYTF,TGTGCCAGCAGTGAATCGATCAGCAGGGCTGGCTACACCTTC
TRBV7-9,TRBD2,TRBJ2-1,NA,CASSGLAQGEQFF,TGTGCCAGCAGCGGACTAGCGCAGGGAGAGCAGTTCTTC
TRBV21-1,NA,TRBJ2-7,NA,CATPRAGTSYEQYF,TGTGCCACCCCTCGTGCGGGCACCTCCTACGAGCAGTACTTC
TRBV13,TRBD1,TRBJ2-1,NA,CASSLDRGSYNEQFF,TGTGCCAGCAGCTTAGACAGGGGATCCTACAATGAGCAGTTCTTC
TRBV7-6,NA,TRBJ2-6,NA,CASSPRERFSGANVLTF,TGTGCCAGCAGCCCCCGGGAGCGGTTTTCTGGGGCCAACGTCCTGACTTTC
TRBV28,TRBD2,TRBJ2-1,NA,CASLTSGVSNEQFF,TGTGCCAGCTTGACTAGCGGGGTCTCCAATGAGCAGTTCTTC
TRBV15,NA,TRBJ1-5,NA,CATSRDYTDGGAGLGNQPQHF,TGTGCCACCAGCAGAGATTATACGGATGGAGGGGCCGGGCTAGGCAATCAGCCCCAGCATTTT
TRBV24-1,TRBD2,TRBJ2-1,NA,CATSDFKGLAGARGDEQFF,TGTGCCACCAGTGATTTTAAAGGGCTAGCGGGAGCTCGAGGGGATGAGCAGTTCTTC
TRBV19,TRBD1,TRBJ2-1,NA,CASSMYWDRGPNEQFF,TGTGCCAGTAGTATGTATTGGGACAGGGGGCCGAATGAGCAGTTCTTC
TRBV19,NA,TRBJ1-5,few,CASTLPHQPQHF,TGTGCCAGTACCCTACCCCATCAGCCCCAGCATTTT
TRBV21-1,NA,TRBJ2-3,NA,CASSNTRVGFREEVDTQYF,TGTGCCAGCAGCAATACCAGGGTTGGCTTCAGGGAAGAGGTCGATACGCAGTATTTT
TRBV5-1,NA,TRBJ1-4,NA,CASSPIDPRSEKLFF,TGCGCCAGCAGCCCCATCGATCCTCGTAGTGAAAAACTGTTTTTT
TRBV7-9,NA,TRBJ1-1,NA,CASSLALSTGSEAFF,TGTGCCAGCAGCTTAGCGCTGTCGACGGGGTCTGAAGCTTTCTTT
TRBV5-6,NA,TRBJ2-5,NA,CASSSDLSPGTQYF,TGTGCCAGCAGCTCCGATTTGAGCCCCGGGACCCAGTACTTC
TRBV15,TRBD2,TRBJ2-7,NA,CATSRRTSGHTYEQYF,TGTGCCACCAGTAGAAGGACTAGCGGACACACCTACGAGCAGTACTTC
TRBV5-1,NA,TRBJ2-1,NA,CASRWLSGNNEQFF,TGCGCTAGCAGATGGCTAAGCGGAAACAATGAGCAGTTCTTC
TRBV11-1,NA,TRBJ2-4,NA,CASSPTRIAKNIQYF,TGTGCCAGCAGCCCCACGAGGATAGCCAAAAACATTCAGTACTTC
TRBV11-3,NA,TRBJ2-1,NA,CASSLDGRGPSVYNEQFF,TGTGCCAGCAGCTTAGATGGAAGGGGCCCCTCCGTTTACAATGAGCAGTTCTTC
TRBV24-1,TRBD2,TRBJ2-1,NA,CATSDLSGKGTNEQFF,TGTGCCACCAGTGATCTTAGCGGGAAAGGGACGAATGAGCAGTTCTTC
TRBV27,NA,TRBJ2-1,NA,CASSLRWERRDEQFF,TGTGCCAGCAGTTTAAGGTGGGAGCGTAGAGATGAGCAGTTCTTC
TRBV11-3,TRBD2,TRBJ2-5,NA,CASSSGAGGPQETQYF,TGTGCCAGCAGCTCTGGAGCGGGAGGGCCGCAAGAGACCCAGTACTTC
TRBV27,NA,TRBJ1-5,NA,CASSLSSNQPQHF,TGTGCCAGCAGTTTATCTAGTAATCAGCCCCAGCATTTT
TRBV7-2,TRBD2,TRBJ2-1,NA,CASSSASGAYNEQFF,TGTGCCAGCAGCTCTGCTAGCGGGGCTTACAATGAGCAGTTCTTC
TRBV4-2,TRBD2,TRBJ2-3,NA,CASSQGPGGRDTDTQYF,TGTGCCAGCAGCCAAGGCCCTGGGGGGAGGGACACAGATACGCAGTATTTT
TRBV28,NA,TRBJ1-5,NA,CASKRVDQPQHF,TGTGCCAGCAAGCGGGTTGATCAGCCCCAGCATTTT
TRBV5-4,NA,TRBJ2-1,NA,CASSLIRDEQFF,TGTGCCAGCAGTCTTATCCGGGATGAGCAGTTCTTC
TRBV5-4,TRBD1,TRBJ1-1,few,CASSLLLTGLDTEAFF,TGTGCCAGCAGCCTCTTGTTGACAGGGTTAGACACTGAAGCTTTCTTT
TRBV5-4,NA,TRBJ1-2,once,CASSGGMLFRSYTF,TGTGCCAGCAGCGGCGGGATGCTTTTTAGGAGCTACACCTTC
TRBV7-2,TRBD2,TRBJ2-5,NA,CASSSLAGGPLGETQYF,TGTGCCAGCAGCTCGCTAGCGGGAGGGCCTTTGGGGGAGACCCAGTACTTC
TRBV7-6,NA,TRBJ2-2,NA,CASSLAPLNSPTGELFF,TGTGCCAGCAGCTTAGCCCCCCTCAACAGCCCCACCGGGGAGCTGTTTTTT
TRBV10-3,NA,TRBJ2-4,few,CAISEPGAKNIQYF,TGTGCCATCAGTGAGCCCGGGGCCAAAAACATTCAGTACTTC
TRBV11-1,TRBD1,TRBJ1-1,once,CASSLAGQGGSEAFF,TGTGCCAGCAGCTTAGCCGGACAGGGAGGGTCTGAAGCTTTCTTT